This TCR beta chain was captured by sequencing in a study of CD8+ T cells in alopecia areata. Regarding the study as a whole: Possibly because of HLA-related factors, TCR sharing was less clear across patients than in mice. Clonality exceeded that of normal scalp in lesional scalp, most notably in alopecia totalis/universalis. Resident alphabeta T-cell populations of normal skin are likewise subject to sequencing in scalp samples.

Trimming took 4 bases from V and 0 from J, leaving 13 bases between them. Germline CDR1 reads SGDLS; CDR2 reads YYNGEE. The CDR3 totals 16 residues. Comments on this clone: Antigen: not known.

Sequencing templates came from extracted RNA that was reverse transcribed into cDNA. The data were produced by immunoSEQ multiplex PCR, yet TCRdb's version contains in-frame clones alone and is incomplete. The repertoire holds about 200,000 clones, about 61% seen once, with roughly 5.3% in the top ten. Sorted out of PBMCs were CD4+ T cells and CD8+ T cells. The chain has TRBV9 and TRBJ2-2, with a weak D call TRBD1 (6 bases). Sequencing used CD8+ T cells sorted from blood. The TCR sequence derives from a human donor in good health. CDR3 loop: CASSLSAGANTGELFF. The CDR3 nucleotides read TGTGCCAGCAGCCTTTCGGCAGGGGCGAACACCGGGGAGCTGTTTTTT.